A single sample is the source of the 25 T cell receptor beta chains below, sequenced in a study of shared clonotypes between healthy human individuals. Measured with immunoSEQ multiplex PCR; TCRdb has only the in-frame clones, and not every one. The data contain about 490,000 clones, 75% to 85% of them singletons. Sequenced material: PBMCs. The receptor set was obtained from a woman aged 40 to 55 in good health. Some clones in this sample may be carry-over from other donors' samples.

Remarks on this clone: The sample contains more than one DNA sequence encoding this CDR3. The CDR3 here is CASSPTGSTDTQYF. CDR3 in DNA: TGTGCCAGCTCACCGACAGGAAGCACAGATACGCAGTATTTT. This rearrangement joins TRBV18 to TRBJ2-3, with TRBD1 as a possible D gene (6 bases). The germline V gene encodes CDR1 KGHSH and CDR2 LQKENI. Trimming shortened V by 3 bases and J by 0 bases, and 7 bases separated the two germline ends. The CDR3 has 14 residues.

This chain links TRBV7-9 with TRBJ1-4, with unresolved D. Germline V gene lookup returns CDR1 SEHNR and CDR2 FQNEAQ (reference sequence). The CDR3 runs 15 residues. Trimming shortened V by 3 bases and J by 5 bases, and 13 bases separated the two germline ends. CDR3 sequence: CASSFPLGENEKLFF. For the CDR3, the DNA is TGTGCCAGCAGCTTTCCCCTGGGAGAGAATGAAAAACTGTTTTTT.

This clone occurred once. The gene calls are TRBV28 and TRBJ1-1, with 9 bases lining up with TRBD1. Germline-derived CDR1 and CDR2 are MDHEN and SYDVKM. This CDR3 is built from 17 residues. V was pared by 3 bases and J by 1 base, with 9 bases of the junction left unmatched. In DNA, the CDR3 is TGTGCCAGCAGTTTTTTCACAGGGGGCTCCCCGAACACTGAAGCTTTCTTT. Translated: CASSFFTGGSPNTEAFF. Looking up the rest from reference TRBV28 and TRBJ1-1 gives the full variable domain: DVKVTQSSRYLVKRTGEKVFLECVQDMDHENMFWYRQDPGLGLRLIYFSYDVKMKEKGDIPEGYSVSREKKERFSLILESASTNQTSMYLCASSFFTGGSPNTEAFFGQGTRLTVV.

This clone was found many times. The V gene is TRBV28, the J gene TRBJ2-5; 9 nucleotides line up with TRBD2. The germline V gene encodes CDR1 MDHEN and CDR2 SYDVKM. The CDR3 is 19 amino acids. Germline trimming cut 1 base from V and 3 bases from J; bases unmatched to any gene: 15. The CDR3 protein is CASSLSVWGLAGIKETQYF. The CDR3 DNA reads as TGTGCCAGCAGTTTATCGGTCTGGGGGCTAGCGGGAATTAAAGAGACCCAGTACTTC.

The V gene is TRBV11-2, the J gene TRBJ2-5, with 7 bases that match TRBD1. Losses at the gene ends were 5 bases for V and 0 bases for J; bases not matched to a gene: 6. Germline V gives CDR1 SGHAT, CDR2 FQNNGV. The CDR3 runs to 15 residues. Written as DNA, the CDR3 is TGTGCCAGCAGCCCTTACAGGGGAGACCAAGAGACCCAGTACTTC. Protein product: CASSPYRGDQETQYF.

This chain links TRBV5-1 with TRBJ1-1, with D possibly TRBD1 on 6 matching bases. V was pared by 1 base and J by 9 bases, with 13 bases between. This CDR3 is 13 amino acids long. Germline CDR1 SGHRS, CDR2 YFSETQ. The CDR3 reads CASSLFRTAKAFF. The CDR3 coding sequence is TGCGCCAGCAGCTTGTTCCGGACAGCTAAAGCTTTCTTT.

In this sample, this clone turned up a few times. J is TRBJ1-2 and V is TRBV19; no clear D. The ends were cut back, 3 bases at V and 1 base at J, with 12 bases in the middle. The germline V gene has CDR1 LNHDA and CDR2 SQIVND (reference sequence). CDR3 length: 15 residues. As DNA, the CDR3 is TGTGCCAGTAGTATGTGGGCATCGGGTAACTATGGCTACACCTTC. It is translated as CASSMWASGNYGYTF.

V and J are TRBV4-1 and TRBJ2-5; no firm D call. The J call may not be correct, given that the DNA end is closer to TRBJ2-7. The CDR3 consists of 13 residues. Germline V lookup: CDR1 MGHRA, CDR2 YSYEKL. The CDR3 protein is CASSQDGVYEQYF. The CDR3 bases are TGCGCCAGCAGCCAAGACGGTGTCTACGAGCAGTACTTC.

V gene TRBV5-4 combines with J gene TRBJ2-1, with D unclear. Trimming removed 5 bases at V and 2 bases at J, with 14 bases between. CDR3 length: 15 amino acids. Per the germline V gene, CDR1 is SGHNT and CDR2 is YYREEE (reference sequence). DNA for the CDR3: TGTGCCAGCAGGGGCCAGGCTCAAACCTACAATGAGCAGTTCTTC. It is translated as CASRGQAQTYNEQFF. Full variable domain (outside the CDR3, taken from reference TRBV5-4 and TRBJ2-1): ETGVTQSPTHLIKTRGQQVTLRCSSQSGHNTVSWYQQALGQGPQFIFQYYREEENGRGNFPPRFSGLQFPNYSSELNVNALELDDSALYLCASRGQAQTYNEQFFGPGTRLTVL.

To note about this clone: One junction end does not reproduce the germline sequence, and a read error may be involved. V and J are TRBV2 and TRBJ2-1; tentative D call: TRBD2 (6 bases). Germline loops: CDR1 SNHLY, CDR2 FYNNEI. The CDR3 runs 14 residues. CDR3 loop: CASNLDYNYNGQFF. The CDR3, as DNA: TGTGCCAGCAATCTGGACTACAATTACAATGGGCAGTTCTTC.

CDR3 protein: CASSFRSISLTYEQYF. In DNA form, the CDR3 reads TGTGCCAGCAGCTTTCGGTCAATCAGCTTGACCTACGAGCAGTACTTC. The chain is built from TRBV11-1 and TRBJ2-7; the D is unclear. CDR3 length: 16 amino acids. V was trimmed by 3 bases and J by 2 bases, leaving 17 bases between them. Germline CDR1 is SGHAT and CDR2 is FQDESV (reference sequence).

This chain uses TRBV7-9 with TRBJ2-1; TRBD2 aligns across 12 bases. The CDR3 covers 16 residues. Germline loops: CDR1 SEHNR, CDR2 FQNEAQ (reference sequence). V was clipped by 5 bases and J by 8 bases; unmatched bases: 10. This CDR3 is CASSAMTSGSEDEQFF. CDR3 nucleotide sequence: TGTGCCAGCAGCGCGATGACTAGCGGGAGTGAGGATGAGCAGTTCTTC. The whole variable domain, filled in from reference TRBV7-9 and TRBJ2-1, reads DTGVSQNPRHKITKRGQNVTFRCDPISEHNRLYWYRQTLGQGPEFLTYFQNEAQLEKSRLLSDRFSAERPKGSFSTLEIQRTEQGDSAMYLCASSAMTSGSEDEQFFGPGTRLTVL.

The rearrangement links TRBV27 to TRBJ2-3; D remains ambiguous. Trimming shortened V by 8 bases and J by 1 base, and 10 bases separated the two germline ends. The CDR3 is 13 residues long. Germline-derived CDR1 and CDR2 are MNHEY and SMNVEV (reference sequence). The CDR3 nucleotides read TGTGCCAGCCGACCGACTGGCACAGATACGCAGTATTTT. Its translation: CASRPTGTDTQYF.

The chain carries TRBV29-1 and TRBJ2-5, with D perhaps being TRBD1 or TRBD2 (5 bases each). The V and J ends lost 5 bases and 1 base respectively, with 8 bases between them. Germline V lookup: CDR1 SQVTM, CDR2 ANQGSEA. CDR3 length equals 12 residues. The CDR3 DNA reads TGCAGCGTTCGTGGGGGCCAAGAGACCCAGTACTTC. This translates into CSVRGGQETQYF.

The chain couples TRBV27 to TRBJ2-7; D is ambiguous. Germline loops: CDR1 MNHEY, CDR2 SMNVEV (reference sequence). The V and J ends lost 4 bases and 2 bases respectively, with 15 bases between them. This CDR3 contains 15 residues. This chain's CDR3 is CASSSQTDETYEQYF. CDR3 coding DNA: TGTGCCAGCAGTTCCCAGACTGACGAGACCTACGAGCAGTACTTC.

This chain connects TRBV19 to TRBJ1-4; no reliable D call. Germline CDR1 LNHDA, CDR2 SQIVND (reference sequence). V lost 4 bases and J 0 bases, leaving 15 bases between the germline ends. The CDR3 runs to 17 residues. CDR3 sequence (DNA): TGTGCCAGTAGTAGCCTCCCGAGGAGCGCAACTAATGAAAAACTGTTTTTT. Its protein is CASSSLPRSATNEKLFF.

The chain has TRBV7-2 and TRBJ2-2; D could derive from TRBD1 or TRBD2 (6 bases each). The CDR3 totals 14 residues. CDR1 SGHTA and CDR2 FQGNSA come from the germline V gene. Trimming took 2 bases from V and 5 from J, leaving 9 bases between them. As DNA, the CDR3 is TGTGCCAGCAGCTTACTAGGGGGGACCGGGGAGCTGTTTTTT. Amino acid sequence: CASSLLGGTGELFF.

This clone was detected ten times or more. The CDR3 region is CASSEIDTNEQFF. CDR3 bases: TGTGCCAGCAGTGAGATAGACACGAATGAGCAGTTCTTC. The chain links TRBV6-4 to TRBJ2-1; no clear D. Germline loops: CDR1 MRHNA, CDR2 SNTAGT. This CDR3 contains 13 residues. The V and J ends lost 3 bases and 7 bases respectively, with 10 bases between them.

This chain joins TRBV30 and TRBJ1-5; D remains unclear. The germline V gene encodes CDR1 GTSNPN and CDR2 SVGIG (reference sequence). Trimming took 4 bases from V and 7 from J, leaving 20 bases between them. This CDR3 has 15 amino acids. The CDR3 loop reads CAWTRPGRLGQPQHF. The DNA of the CDR3 is TGTGCCTGGACCCGACCGGGCCGCCTGGGGCAGCCCCAGCATTTT.

The chain links TRBV2 to TRBJ1-1; D perhaps matches TRBD1 (5 bases). Germline lookup yields CDR1 SNHLY and CDR2 FYNNEI. With 1 base removed from V and 4 bases from J, the gap between germline ends came to 10 bases. The CDR3 runs to 14 residues. The CDR3, as DNA: TGTGCCAGCAGTGAAGAACCAGGGATCACTGAAGCTTTCTTT. Amino acids: CASSEEPGITEAFF. The full variable domain, its missing parts supplied by reference TRBV2 and TRBJ1-1, is EPEVTQTPSHQVTQMGQEVILRCVPISNHLYFYWYRQILGQKVEFLVSFYNNEISEKSEIFDDQFSVERPDGSNFTLKIRSTKLEDSAMYFCASSEEPGITEAFFGQGTRLTVV.

This chain uses TRBV5-6 with TRBJ2-1; no firm D call. Germline V lookup: CDR1 SGHDT, CDR2 YYEEEE. This CDR3 is 15 amino acids long. V lost 0 bases, J lost 6 bases, and 13 bases lay in between. CDR3 nucleotide sequence: TGTGCCAGCAGCTTGGAGTCTAGTTGGGGCAATGAGCAGTTCTTC. It encodes CASSLESSWGNEQFF.

The chain has TRBV5-1 and TRBJ1-2; tentative D call: TRBD1 (5 bases). The CDR3 length is 13 residues. Germline V gives CDR1 SGHRS, CDR2 YFSETQ. V lost 7 bases and J 2 bases, leaving 12 bases between the germline ends. CDR3 loop: CASADSGNYGYTF. In DNA form, the CDR3 reads TGCGCCAGCGCAGACAGTGGGAACTATGGCTACACCTTC.

This sequence joins TRBV28 and TRBJ2-1, with D maybe TRBD2 (10 bases). Germline assignment: CDR1 MDHEN and CDR2 SYDVKM. The CDR3 sequence is 20 residues long. The V gene lost 6 bases and the J gene lost 7 bases, with 34 bases spanning the gap. CDR3 amino acids: CASSLGQGRSSGRAINEQFF. As DNA, the CDR3 is TGTGCCAGCAGCCTGGGACAGGGAAGATCGAGCGGGAGGGCCATTAATGAGCAGTTCTTC.

The J gene is TRBJ2-7, the V gene TRBV7-3; 14 nucleotides line up with TRBD2. The germline V gene has CDR1 SGHTA and CDR2 FQGTGA. This CDR3 comprises 18 residues. V lost 5 bases and J lost 2; bases outside the gene matches: 11. The chain's CDR3 is CASSAYTTSGRGAYEQYF. The DNA of the CDR3 is TGTGCCAGCAGCGCCTATACGACTAGCGGGAGGGGAGCCTACGAGCAGTACTTC.

V is TRBV11-2 and J is TRBJ2-5; 10 nucleotides match TRBD1. The J call could be wrong; TRBJ2-7 is a better fit for the DNA end. The CDR3 length is 14 residues. Looked up from germline, CDR1 is SGHAT and CDR2 is FQNNGV. This chain's CDR3 is CASSRDRGAYEQYF. Here the CDR3 DNA reads TGTGCCAGCAGCCGGGACAGGGGCGCCTACGAGCAGTACTTC.